This passage covers 10 T cell receptor beta chains from one sample sequenced in a study of radiation and T cells in renal cell carcinoma (TCRdb year 2020). The label giving this sample's time point can be read as: baseline pretreatment blood. The sample's treatment or condition label, in plain terms: 15 Gy SBRT to primary tumor, nephrectomy 4 weeks later. The library relied on the immunoSEQ multiplex PCR assay. TCRdb holds this immuneACCESS table with in-frame rearrangements only. Some clones are missing; in checked studies, unresolved V genes explain under half, and the rest has no known cause. Here the sample has more than 140,000 clones; 75% to 90% occur a single time. The top ten constitute 20% to 25% of the sample. The input for sequencing was blood, taken from a patient whose treatment included radiotherapy and nephrectomy. Receptors were obtained from a woman aged 50 to 60 with renal cell carcinoma.

This clone was counted between two and nine times. V usage is TRBV19 and J usage is TRBJ2-7, with D possibly called TRBD1 or TRBD2 (5 bases each). Germline V CDR1 and CDR2: LNHDA, SQIVND (reference sequence). CDR3 length: 15 residues. The V end lost 1 base, the J end lost 3 bases, and 13 bases lay between the germline ends. CDR3 DNA sequence: TGTGCCAGTAGTATAGTCTCTAGGGACGGCTACGAGCAGTACTTC. This codes for CASSIVSRDGYEQYF.

This chain links TRBV11-2 with TRBJ2-7; a possible D gene is TRBD2 (5 bases). V shed 7 bases and J shed 6 bases, with 10 bases lying between them. CDR1 is SGHAT and CDR2 is FQNNGV in the germline V gene. The CDR3 has 11 amino acids. CDR3 sequence (DNA): TGTGCCAGCACCCACGGGATCGAGCAGTACTTC. Translating gives CASTHGIEQYF.

The rearrangement links TRBV19 to TRBJ1-1, with TRBD1 as a possible D gene (6 bases). Trimming took 1 base from V and 6 from J, leaving 18 bases between them. The CDR3 loop spans 16 amino acids. Germline V CDR1 and CDR2: LNHDA, SQIVND (reference sequence). In nucleotides, the CDR3 is TGTGCCAGTAGTATAGCCCATCCGACAGGAGGCTCTGAAGCTTTCTTT. It translates to CASSIAHPTGGSEAFF.

V usage is TRBV5-4 and J usage is TRBJ2-7, with D possibly matching TRBD2 (5 bases). Trimming cost V 0 bases and J 2 bases, with 15 bases left between them. This CDR3 contains 16 residues. CDR1 is SGHNT, CDR2 YYREEE, per germline (reference sequence). The CDR3 is CASSLGRGGLPYEQYF. The CDR3 DNA is TGTGCCAGCAGCTTGGGGCGTGGAGGTCTACCCTACGAGCAGTACTTC.

The chain links TRBV10-3 to TRBJ2-7; 10 bases fit TRBD1. The trim removed 4 bases at V and 2 bases at J, leaving 5 bases unmatched. The length of the CDR3 is 15 residues. Looked up from germline, CDR1 is ENHRY and CDR2 is SYGVKD. The CDR3, as DNA: TGTGCCATCAGTGCACGGACAGGGGGAGCCTACGAGCAGTACTTC. This encodes CAISARTGGAYEQYF.

The gene calls are TRBV5-4 and TRBJ2-7; D might be TRBD1 (6 bases). V was clipped by 4 bases and J by 2 bases, with 19 bases between them. CDR3 length equals 16 residues. Germline lookup yields CDR1 SGHNT and CDR2 YYREEE (reference sequence). In DNA form, the CDR3 reads TGTGCCAGCAGCAGACAGTACCGGGACACAACCTACGAGCAGTACTTC. Translation gives CASSRQYRDTTYEQYF.

This clone was seen repeatedly, ten times or more. The rearrangement links TRBV2 to TRBJ1-1, with 8 bases aligning to TRBD1. This CDR3 has 14 residues. Germline trimming cut 6 bases from V and 4 bases from J; bases unmatched to any gene: 7. Germline-derived CDR1 and CDR2 are SNHLY and FYNNEI. CDR3 in DNA: TGTGCCAGCAGCGGACAGGGACGTGGCACTGAAGCTTTCTTT. It yields the protein CASSGQGRGTEAFF.

The V call is TRBV9, the J call TRBJ2-7, with D tentatively TRBD1 (5 bases). This CDR3 has 15 residues. With 8 bases removed from V and 7 bases from J, the gap between germline ends came to 25 bases. Germline V gene lookup returns CDR1 SGDLS and CDR2 YYNGEE. The CDR3 protein is CASSRTDSVIGEQYF. CDR3 bases: TGTGCCAGTAGCAGGACCGACAGCGTAATCGGGGAGCAGTACTTC.

This chain joins TRBV6-5 and TRBJ2-7, with a weak D call TRBD2 (5 bases). This CDR3 contains 11 residues. V was cut by 6 bases and J by 4 bases, with 7 bases left in between. The germline V gene has CDR1 MNHEY and CDR2 SVGAGI. The CDR3 is CASSRRYEQYF. CDR3 DNA sequence: TGTGCCAGCAGCCGGAGGTACGAGCAGTACTTC.

Only a few counts were recorded for this clone. V usage is TRBV9 and J usage is TRBJ1-4; perhaps TRBD1 as D (5 bases). The CDR3 is 14 residues long. CDR1 is SGDLS and CDR2 is YYNGEE in the germline V gene. V gave up 0 bases and J gave up 6 bases, with 9 bases separating them. CDR3 loop: CASSVGQRDEKLFF. The DNA for the CDR3 is TGTGCCAGCAGCGTAGGACAGCGAGATGAAAAACTGTTTTTT.